Listed below are T cell receptor beta chains from one sample, sequenced in a study of blood T cell repertoires in COVID-19. Here immunoSEQ multiplex PCR was the method, and the copy in TCRdb shows in-frame clones only, minus some. Of 250,000 to 300,000 clones detected, around 89% appear once; the ten largest clones hold approximately 6.5%. The sample was peripheral blood. These receptors originate from a woman aged 45 to 65 with COVID-19, enrolled during active disease. CDR3s include the opening cysteine and the closing phenylalanine or tryptophan. The D gene is left open where the match is weak. A row's size may be missing; if present it is once, few, many or a size class.

d_call	clone_size	j_call	v_call	cdr3_nt	cdr3_aa
-	-	TRBJ2-3	TRBV14	TGTGCCAGCAGCCAAGGGGGCAGCACAGATACGCAGTATTTT	CASSQGGSTDTQYF
TRBD1	-	TRBJ2-4	TRBV18	TGTGCCAGCTCACAGGACAGGGATGCCATTCAGTACTTC	CASSQDRDAIQYF
TRBD1	-	TRBJ1-5	TRBV6-4	TGTGCCAGCAGTGAACAGGGGAGTCAGCCCCAGCATTTT	CASSEQGSQPQHF
-	-	TRBJ2-5	TRBV25-1	TGTGCCACTACTAGCAGGGAGACCCAGTACTTC	CATTSRETQYF
-	-	TRBJ2-5	TRBV5-1	TGCGCCAGCACCACCGCTTCTACCCGAGAGACCCAGTACTTC	CASTTASTRETQYF
-	-	TRBJ2-6	TRBV19	TGTGCCAGTAGTTCCGACAGGTACCCTGGGGCCAACGTCCTGACTTTC	CASSSDRYPGANVLTF
TRBD2	-	TRBJ2-7	TRBV30	TGTGCCTGGAGTCCGGCGGGGAGGGTTGACGAGCAGTACTTC	CAWSPAGRVDEQYF
-	-	TRBJ2-2	TRBV24-1	TGTGCCACCAAAGCTAGCCCTAACACCGGGGAGCTGTTTTTT	CATKASPNTGELFF
-	-	TRBJ2-4	TRBV6-5	TGTGCCAGCAGTTACTCGAGTGGGCAGAACAAAAACATTCAGTACTTC	CASSYSSGQNKNIQYF
-	-	TRBJ1-1	TRBV19	TGTGCCAGTAGCCTGGCGGGCGTAGGAGTCTTACGTGAAGCTTTCTTT	CASSLAGVGVLREAFF
-	-	TRBJ1-2	TRBV29-1	TGCAGCGCTGGGAGGCAGGAACCCTATGGCTACACCTTC	CSAGRQEPYGYTF
TRBD1	-	TRBJ2-1	TRBV29-1	TGCAGCGCCTGGGACAGGGGGTTGATAGCGGGAGACAATGAGCAGTTCTTC	CSAWDRGLIAGDNEQFF
TRBD1	-	TRBJ2-7	TRBV29-1	TGCAGCGTTGCCCGGGACAGGACCTACGAGCAGTACTTC	CSVARDRTYEQYF
TRBD1	-	TRBJ2-7	TRBV9	TGTGCCAGCAGCGTAGGTGAGACAGGGGGCTACGAGCAGTACTTC	CASSVGETGGYEQYF
-	-	TRBJ2-3	TRBV19	TGTGCCAGTAGTAGGGGGCGGGAGTCGATCACAGATACGCAGTATTTT	CASSRGRESITDTQYF
-	-	TRBJ2-2	TRBV11-3	TGTGCCAGCAGCTTAACGCTAGCGAACACCGGGGAGCTGTTTTTT	CASSLTLANTGELFF
TRBD2	-	TRBJ2-1	TRBV19	TGTGCCAGTAGTATGGGTATATGGACTAGCGGAGGTTTGTACAATGAGCAGTTCTTC	CASSMGIWTSGGLYNEQFF
TRBD1	-	TRBJ1-2	TRBV5-1	TGCGCCAGCAGCTTGGCCGTGGACAGGGTCTATGGCTACACCTTC	CASSLAVDRVYGYTF
TRBD1	-	TRBJ2-2	TRBV2	TGTGCCAGCAACGGACAGGGGCCCACCGGGGAGCTGTTTTTT	CASNGQGPTGELFF
TRBD1	-	TRBJ2-7	TRBV6-1	TGTGCCAGCAGTGTTCATACGTGGGACAGGGACCCCTACGAGCAGTACTTC	CASSVHTWDRDPYEQYF
TRBD2	-	TRBJ2-5	TRBV29-1	TGCAGCGGGGAAACCACTAGCGGAGGGACCCAGTACTTC	CSGETTSGGTQYF
TRBD2	once	TRBJ2-3	TRBV3-1/TRBV3-2	TGTGCCAGCAGCCAAAATCCCCTAAGCGGGAGGAACACAGATACGCAGTATTTT	CASSQNPLSGRNTDTQYF
TRBD1	-	TRBJ1-1	TRBV11-3	TGTGCCAGCAGCCGGGACAGGGAAACACTCAACACTGAAGCTTTCTTT	CASSRDRETLNTEAFF
TRBD1	-	TRBJ1-1	TRBV14	TGTGCCAGCAGCCAAGCTTTAGGTTCGAACAGGGGGCTCACTGAAGCTTTCTTT	CASSQALGSNRGLTEAFF
TRBD1	-	TRBJ1-5	TRBV27	TGTGCCAGCAGTCTCGACAGGGACCAGCCCCAGCATTTT	CASSLDRDQPQHF
-	-	TRBJ1-1	TRBV12-2	TGTGCAAGTCGCTTTCGACAGCTCTACACTGAAGCTTTCTTT	CASRFRQLYTEAFF
TRBD1	-	TRBJ1-2	TRBV18	TGTGCCAGCTCACCACAATCGCAGGGGGGTGGCTACACCTTC	CASSPQSQGGGYTF
TRBD2	-	TRBJ2-1	TRBV9	TGTGCCAGCAGCGTATTAAGCGGGAGGGGCCCAAATGAGCAGTTCTTC	CASSVLSGRGPNEQFF
-	-	TRBJ1-2	TRBV6-6	TGTGCCAGCAGTTACTCGTCAGGGCGCGATGGCTACACCTTC	CASSYSSGRDGYTF
-	once	TRBJ2-3	TRBV24-1	-	CATSPSLCHQCIRLDGGTDTQYF
-	-	TRBJ2-7	TRBV7-9	TGTGCCAGCAGCTTACAAGGAGCGGAGCAGTACTTC	CASSLQGAEQYF
TRBD2	-	TRBJ2-1	TRBV9	TGTGCCAGCAGCGTAGCGGGCGGGGGGGGATACAATGAGCAGTTCTTC	CASSVAGGGGYNEQFF
-	-	TRBJ1-5	TRBV11-2	TGTGCCAGCAGCCGGGGTGGACCCCAGCATTTT	CASSRGGPQHF
-	-	TRBJ1-1	TRBV3-1/TRBV3-2	TGTGCCAGCAGCCCAGGTTCCCTGAACACTGAAGCTTTCTTT	CASSPGSLNTEAFF
-	-	TRBJ1-5	TRBV19	TGTGCCAGTAGTATCACGGGATCATATAGCAATCAGCCCCAGCATTTT	CASSITGSYSNQPQHF
-	-	TRBJ1-1	TRBV6-2/TRBV6-3	TGTGCCAGCAGTGCTGCGGGACGACTGAACACTGAAGCTTTCTTT	CASSAAGRLNTEAFF
-	-	TRBJ1-1	TRBV7-9	TGTGCCAGCACCAAAATGATGGGAACAGGGAGGGTCGGCACTGAAGCTTTCTTT	CASTKMMGTGRVGTEAFF
TRBD2	-	TRBJ2-1	TRBV5-1	TGCGCCAGCGCTCCCCAGGGACTAGCGGGATCGGGGGAGCAGTTCTTC	CASAPQGLAGSGEQFF
TRBD1	-	TRBJ1-6	TRBV16	TGTGCCAGCAGCCGGGACAGGCTAAATTCACCCCTCCACTTT	CASSRDRLNSPLHF
-	-	TRBJ1-3	TRBV6-6	TGTGCCAGCAGTTCCCCGACAGGAGGTTCTGGAAACACCATATATTTT	CASSSPTGGSGNTIYF
TRBD1	-	TRBJ1-3	TRBV30	TGTGCCTGGAGTGGAGGACAGGCCTGGGGAAACACCATATATTTT	CAWSGGQAWGNTIYF
TRBD2	-	TRBJ2-1	TRBV9	TGTGCCAGCAGCGTAGGGGGACTAGCGATTAATGAGCAGTTCTTC	CASSVGGLAINEQFF
TRBD1	-	TRBJ2-1	TRBV24-1	TGTGCCACCAGTGGAGACAGGGGAGACAATGAGCAGTTCTTC	CATSGDRGDNEQFF
-	-	TRBJ2-2	TRBV24-1	TGTGCCACCAGTAACGCGGACTTCGGGGAGCTGTTTTTT	CATSNADFGELFF
-	once	TRBJ1-6	TRBV27	TGTGCCAGCAGTTTACGCAGGGGTGATTCACCCCTCCACTTT	CASSLRRGDSPLHF
TRBD1	-	TRBJ2-5	TRBV11-3	TGTGCCAGCAGCTTAATAGGGTTTAGGGGACAGGGATCGGAGACCCAGTACTTC	CASSLIGFRGQGSETQYF
-	-	TRBJ1-4	TRBV27	TGTGCCAGCAGTTTAACCCAGGGCACTAATGAAAAACTGTTTTTT	CASSLTQGTNEKLFF
TRBD1	once	TRBJ1-1	TRBV5-1	TGCGCCAGCAGCTTCGCAGGGGGCAACACTGAAGCTTTCTTT	CASSFAGGNTEAFF
TRBD1	-	TRBJ2-6	TRBV11-3	TGTGCCAGCAGCTCCATACAGGGGGCGCTTGGGGCCAACGTCCTGACTTTC	CASSSIQGALGANVLTF
TRBD2	few	TRBJ2-7	TRBV5-6	TGTGCCAGCCGGGAGGTGGGATCCTACGAGCAGTACTTC	CASREVGSYEQYF
-	-	TRBJ2-3	TRBV5-1	TGCGCCAGCAGCTTGGATGCGGGGCACACAGATACGCAGTATTTT	CASSLDAGHTDTQYF
-	-	TRBJ2-7	TRBV6-5	TGTGCCAGCAGTCCGGGACTGTTTTCCTACGAGCAGTACTTC	CASSPGLFSYEQYF
-	-	TRBJ1-3	TRBV30	TGTGCCTGCTCGTATCGAAACACCATATATTTT	CACSYRNTIYF
TRBD1	-	TRBJ2-7	TRBV19	TGTGCCAGTAGTAATGGACAGGGTGGCGAGCAGTACTTC	CASSNGQGGEQYF
-	-	TRBJ2-6	TRBV19	TGTGCCAGTAGTATAGGAGCGGAGCGCTCTGGGGCCAACGTCCTGACTTTC	CASSIGAERSGANVLTF
TRBD2	-	TRBJ2-3	TRBV24-1	TGTGCCACCAGGATGGCGGGGGTTGATACGCAGTATTTT	CATRMAGVDTQYF
-	-	TRBJ2-7	TRBV9	TGTGCCAGCGGGCCGGGGTTGGCGAAGGTAGGGCAGTACTTC	CASGPGLAKVGQYF
-	-	TRBJ2-2	TRBV7-9	TGTGCCAGCAGCTTTGGACAGCTGAACACCGGGGAGCTGTTTTTT	CASSFGQLNTGELFF